One and the same sample provided the 4 T cell receptor beta chains below, sequenced in a study of T cell repertoires in cytomegalovirus infection. From the reads, TCRdb called clonotypes with MiXCR, one entry per CDR3 protein. The table includes about 140,000 distinct CDR3 sequences, about 6.5% detected once. The source material was PBMCs. All receptors derive from a human donor in good health (CMV status not recorded). Some clones in this sample may be carry-over from other donors' samples.

The chain couples TRBV6-2 or TRBV6-3 to TRBJ2-7; D may be TRBD1 (5 bases). CDR1 and CDR2 (germline): MNHEY, SVGEGT. V dropped 8 bases and J dropped 3 bases, with 8 bases sitting between them. This CDR3 is 11 amino acids long. CDR3 DNA: TGTGCCAGCCGACAGTTCTACGAGCAGTACTTC. It yields the protein CASRQFYEQYF.

This clonotype was observed many times. This sequence joins TRBV20-1 and TRBJ2-1; 12 bases map to TRBD2. The germline gives CDR1 DFQATT, CDR2 SNEGSKA (reference sequence). The CDR3 sequence is 15 residues long. Germline trimming cut 6 bases from V and 8 bases from J; bases unmatched to any gene: 11. The CDR3, as DNA: TGCAGTGCCGATTTTGGACTAGCGGGGCGGGATGAGCAGTTCTTC. This gives the protein CSADFGLAGRDEQFF.

In its sample, this clonotype was seen many times. V and J are TRBV5-5 and TRBJ2-2, with D possibly being TRBD1 (5 bases). The CDR3 sequence is 14 residues long. Trimming removed 5 bases from V and 0 bases from J, with 8 bases in between. The V gene's germline CDR1 is SGHKS and CDR2 YYEKEE (reference sequence). The CDR3 here is CASSPGPNTGELFF. CDR3 nucleotides: TGTGCCAGCAGTCCAGGGCCGAACACCGGGGAGCTGTTTTTT.

This clonotype was detected ten times or more. The chain uses TRBV7-8 and TRBJ2-7; perhaps TRBD2 as D (5 bases). Germline CDR1 is SGHVS and CDR2 is FQNEAQ. This CDR3 is built from 14 residues. V was shortened by 0 bases and J by 5 bases, with 11 bases between the two germline ends. CDR3 protein: CASSLARSGDEQYF. CDR3 DNA sequence: TGTGCCAGCAGCTTAGCGAGAAGCGGAGACGAGCAGTACTTC.